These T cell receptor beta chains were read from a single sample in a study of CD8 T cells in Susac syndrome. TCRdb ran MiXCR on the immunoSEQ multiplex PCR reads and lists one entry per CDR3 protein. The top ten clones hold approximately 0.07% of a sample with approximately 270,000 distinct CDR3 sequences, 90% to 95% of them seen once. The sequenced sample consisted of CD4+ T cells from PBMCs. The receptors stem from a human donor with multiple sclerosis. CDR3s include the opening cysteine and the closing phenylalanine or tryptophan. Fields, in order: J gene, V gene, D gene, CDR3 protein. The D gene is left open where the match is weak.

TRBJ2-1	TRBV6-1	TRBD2	CAGASLAGGYNEQFF
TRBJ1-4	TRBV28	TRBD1	CASSLHRGRATNEKLFF
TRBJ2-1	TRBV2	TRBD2	CASSGPSSGLLNEQFF
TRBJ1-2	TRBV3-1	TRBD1	CVSRDRVYGYTF
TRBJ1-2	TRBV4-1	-	CASSPTTADNYGYTF
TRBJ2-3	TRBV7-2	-	CASSLGGRGIDTQYF
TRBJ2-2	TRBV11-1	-	CASSSFVVAGELFF
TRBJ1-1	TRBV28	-	CASRDRPGTEAFF
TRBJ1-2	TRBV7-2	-	CASSARDYGYTF
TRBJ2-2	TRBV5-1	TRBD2	CASSSTLGLAGAGELFF
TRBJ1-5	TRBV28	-	CASSPTGDGTYQPQHF
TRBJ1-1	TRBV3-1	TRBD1	CASAGQGAITEAFF
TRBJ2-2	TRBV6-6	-	CASTSVGGELFF